This T cell receptor (beta chain) was profiled in a study of blood T cells in healthy people across ages. CDR1 is MNHEY, CDR2 SVGEGT, per germline. Trimming left V 8 bases short and J 4 bases short, with 13 bases between. The CDR3 runs 13 residues. Together with a sample-barcoded 5' primer, a J-beta primer mix was included in a second PCR lasting about 7 to 11 cycles. MiXCR, applied by TCRdb to the 5' RACE reads, yields one record per CDR3 protein. The table records about 600,000 distinct CDR3 sequences, about 45% of them present only once. The chain is built from TRBV6-2 or TRBV6-3 and TRBJ2-3; a weak D match, TRBD2 (6 bases). This sequence was found in a man older than 75 in good health. Sequencing was carried out using blood. This CDR3 is CASGGLSADTQYF. CDR3 nucleotides: TGTGCCAGCGGGGGACTTAGCGCAGATACGCAGTATTTT.